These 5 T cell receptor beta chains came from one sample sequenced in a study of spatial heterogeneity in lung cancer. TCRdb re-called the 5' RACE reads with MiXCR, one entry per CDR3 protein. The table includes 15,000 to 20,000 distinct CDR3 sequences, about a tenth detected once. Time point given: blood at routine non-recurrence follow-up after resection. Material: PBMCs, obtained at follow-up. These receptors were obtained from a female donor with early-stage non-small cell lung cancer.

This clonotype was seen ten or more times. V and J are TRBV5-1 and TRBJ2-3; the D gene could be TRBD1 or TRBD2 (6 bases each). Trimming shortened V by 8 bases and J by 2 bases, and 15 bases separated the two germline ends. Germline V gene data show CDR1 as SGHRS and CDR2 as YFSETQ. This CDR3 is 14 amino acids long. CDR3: CASRRGDTTDTQYF. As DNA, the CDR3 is TGCGCCAGTCGGAGGGGGGACACCACAGATACGCAGTATTTT.

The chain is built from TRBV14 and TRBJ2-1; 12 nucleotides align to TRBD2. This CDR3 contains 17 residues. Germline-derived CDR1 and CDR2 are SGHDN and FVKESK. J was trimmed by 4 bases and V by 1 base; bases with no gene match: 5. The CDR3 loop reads CASSQGSLAGGYNEQFF. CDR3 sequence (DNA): TGTGCCAGCAGCCAAGGGAGCCTAGCGGGGGGGTACAATGAGCAGTTCTTC. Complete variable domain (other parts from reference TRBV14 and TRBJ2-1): EAGVTQFPSHSVIEKGQTVTLRCDPISGHDNLYWYRRVMGKEIKFLLHFVKESKQDESGMPNNRFLAERTGGTYSTLKVQPAELEDSGVYFCASSQGSLAGGYNEQFFGPGTRLTVL.

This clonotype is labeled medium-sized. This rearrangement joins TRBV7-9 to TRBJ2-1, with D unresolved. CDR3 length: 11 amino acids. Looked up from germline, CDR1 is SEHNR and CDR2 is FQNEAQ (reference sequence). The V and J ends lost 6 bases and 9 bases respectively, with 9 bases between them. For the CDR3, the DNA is TGTGCCAGCAGGCCTGAAATTGAGCAGTTCTTC. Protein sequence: CASRPEIEQFF. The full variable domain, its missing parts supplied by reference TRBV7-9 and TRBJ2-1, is DTGVSQNPRHKITKRGQNVTFRCDPISEHNRLYWYRQTLGQGPEFLTYFQNEAQLEKSRLLSDRFSAERPKGSFSTLEIQRTEQGDSAMYLCASRPEIEQFFGPGTRLTVL.

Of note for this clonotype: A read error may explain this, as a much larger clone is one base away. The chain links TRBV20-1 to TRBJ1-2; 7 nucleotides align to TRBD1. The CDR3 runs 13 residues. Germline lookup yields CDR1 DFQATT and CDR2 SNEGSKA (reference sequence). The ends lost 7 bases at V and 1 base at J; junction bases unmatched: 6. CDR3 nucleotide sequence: TGCAGTGGGAGGGACAGAGATAACTATGGCTACACCTTC. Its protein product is CSGRDRDNYGYTF.

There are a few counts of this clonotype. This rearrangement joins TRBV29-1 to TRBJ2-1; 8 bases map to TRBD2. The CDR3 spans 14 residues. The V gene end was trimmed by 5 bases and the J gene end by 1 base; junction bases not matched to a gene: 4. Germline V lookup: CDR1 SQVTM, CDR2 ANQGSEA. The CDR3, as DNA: TGCAGCGTTATAAAGCGGGAGTCCTACAATGAGCAGTTCTTC. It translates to CSVIKRESYNEQFF.